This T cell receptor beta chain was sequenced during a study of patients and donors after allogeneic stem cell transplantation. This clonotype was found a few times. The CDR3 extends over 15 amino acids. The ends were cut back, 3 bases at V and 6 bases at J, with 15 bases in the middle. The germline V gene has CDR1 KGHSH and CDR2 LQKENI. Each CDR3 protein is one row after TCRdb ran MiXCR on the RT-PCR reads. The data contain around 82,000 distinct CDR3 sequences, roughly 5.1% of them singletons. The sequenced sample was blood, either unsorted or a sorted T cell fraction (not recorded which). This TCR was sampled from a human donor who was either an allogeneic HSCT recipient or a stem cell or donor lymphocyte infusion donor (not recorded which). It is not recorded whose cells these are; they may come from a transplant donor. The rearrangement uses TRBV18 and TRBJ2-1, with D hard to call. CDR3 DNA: TGTGCCAGCTCACCCATATATCCCAATTCCAATGAGCAGTTCTTC. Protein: CASSPIYPNSNEQFF.